This is a list of T cell receptor beta chains from one sample in a study of T cells in Graves' hyperthyroidism and ophthalmopathy. TCRdb reprocessed the multiplex PCR reads with MiXCR, giving one entry per CDR3 protein. Of 600,000 to 800,000 distinct CDR3 sequences in the sample, approximately 36% are singletons; the top ten hold around 32%. Sequencing was carried out using blood. The receptors shown here come from a woman in her forties with Graves' hyperthyroidism. The CDR3 runs from the conserved cysteine through the conserved F or W. The order of the fields is J gene, V gene, D gene, clone size, CDR3 protein, CDR3 DNA. D genes are given only for firm matches. A row's size may be missing; if present it is once, few, many or a size class.

TRBJ1-1 TRBV5-8 NA few CASSLLGGSTEAFF TGTGCCAGCAGCTTGTTAGGGGGAAGCACTGAAGCTTTCTTT
TRBJ2-3 TRBV24-1 TRBD1 many CATSDEGQGRTDTQYF TGTGCCACCAGTGATGAAGGACAGGGACGAACAGATACGCAGTATTTT
TRBJ2-7 TRBV7-9 TRBD1 many CASSSPGQGRGSYEQYF TGTGCCAGCAGCTCGCCGGGACAGGGGAGAGGATCCTACGAGCAGTACTTC
TRBJ2-5 TRBV7-2 TRBD2 many CASSLGIAGERETQYF TGTGCCAGCAGCTTGGGGATAGCGGGAGAAAGAGAGACCCAGTACTTC
TRBJ2-2 TRBV6-1 NA NA CASSLALGTGELFF TGTGCCAGCAGCTTGGCTCTTGGGACCGGGGAGCTGTTTTTT
TRBJ1-2 TRBV11-2 NA few CASSLSFGGEIGYTF TGTGCCAGCAGCTTATCTTTCGGTGGGGAGATTGGCTACACCTTC
TRBJ1-1 TRBV25-1 NA many CASRERMTEAFF TGTGCCAGCAGGGAAAGGATGACTGAAGCTTTCTTT
TRBJ1-5 TRBV7-9 NA many CASGHLGQPQHF TGTGCCAGCGGACATTTAGGTCAGCCCCAGCATTTT
TRBJ2-5 TRBV2 NA NA CASSRRQETLPGGTQYF TGTGCCAGCAGTCGACGACAGGAGACTCTCCCGGGTGGGACCCAGTACTTC
TRBJ1-1 TRBV7-9 TRBD1 NA CASSLARRDSEVEAFF TGTGCCAGCAGCTTAGCGAGGAGGGACAGCGAAGTTGAAGCTTTCTTT
TRBJ1-2 TRBV10-3 NA NA CAISGGGRDGYTF TGTGCCATCAGCGGTGGAGGACGGGATGGCTACACCTTC
TRBJ1-6 TRBV15 NA NA CATSRRYGGNQPLHF TGTGCCACCAGCAGGAGGTACGGGGGCAATCAGCCCCTCCACTTT
TRBJ1-2 TRBV5-1 NA few CASSFNSNYGYTF TGCGCCAGCAGCTTTAACAGCAACTATGGCTACACCTTC
TRBJ2-3 TRBV9 NA NA CASSVVRGGVTDTQYF TGTGCCAGCAGCGTAGTGCGGGGCGGGGTGACAGATACGCAGTATTTT
TRBJ1-1 TRBV10-1 TRBD1 many CASQGQKNTEAFF TGCGCCAGCCAGGGACAGAAGAACACTGAAGCTTTCTTT
TRBJ1-2 TRBV12-3/TRBV12-4 NA NA CASRGAGLNYGYTF TGTGCCAGCAGGGGCGCGGGCCTGAACTATGGCTACACCTTC
TRBJ1-5 TRBV20-1 NA many CSAPDRRSQPQHF TGCAGTGCTCCAGACAGAAGGAGTCAGCCCCAGCATTTT
TRBJ2-7 TRBV20-1 NA NA CSARDETGADYEQYF TGCAGTGCTAGAGATGAGACAGGAGCGGATTACGAGCAGTACTTC
TRBJ1-5 TRBV6-2/TRBV6-3 NA NA CASSSPSTGQPQHF TGTGCCAGCAGTTCGCCTTCGACGGGTCAGCCCCAGCATTTT
TRBJ1-4 TRBV20-1 NA NA CSAPEVPTNEKLFF TGCAGTGCCCCAGAGGTACCAACTAATGAAAAACTGTTTTTT
TRBJ2-7 TRBV6-5 NA once CASSYGTESSYEQYF TGTGCCAGCAGTTACGGGACGGAAAGCTCCTACGAGCAGTACTTC
TRBJ1-3 TRBV7-2 TRBD1 many CASSPYQGAGNTIYF TGTGCCAGCAGCCCGTACCAGGGGGCTGGAAACACCATATATTTT
TRBJ2-7 TRBV28 NA once CASSTSSPDYEQYF TGTGCCAGCAGTACATCTAGTCCAGACTACGAGCAGTACTTC
TRBJ2-5 TRBV20-1 NA many CSARGDSHNDQETQYF TGCAGTGCTAGAGGCGATAGCCACAATGACCAAGAGACCCAGTACTTC
TRBJ1-6 TRBV11-3 NA many CASSDYDNSPLHF TGTGCCAGCAGCGACTACGACAATTCACCCCTCCACTTT
TRBJ2-1 TRBV7-8 NA NA CASSPGLGDEQFF TGTGCCAGCAGCCCTGGTCTAGGCGATGAGCAGTTCTTC
TRBJ1-5 TRBV6-1 TRBD1 few CATQWGTGSNQPQHF TGTGCCACCCAATGGGGGACAGGTAGCAATCAGCCCCAGCATTTT
TRBJ1-1 TRBV10-3 TRBD1 once CAISEKVDRGTEAFF TGTGCCATCAGTGAGAAAGTGGACAGGGGTACTGAAGCTTTCTTT
TRBJ1-1 TRBV10-2 NA NA CASRARDRVNTEAFF TGCGCCAGCAGGGCCAGGGATCGAGTGAACACTGAAGCTTTCTTT
TRBJ1-6 TRBV5-1 TRBD1 many CASNRDRGINSPLHF TGCGCCAGCAACCGTGACAGGGGTATTAATTCACCCCTCCACTTT
TRBJ1-1 TRBV19 NA NA CASSIMGRKNTEAFF TGTGCCAGTAGTATAATGGGACGGAAAAACACTGAAGCTTTCTTT
TRBJ1-4 TRBV4-2 NA NA CASSQLTGRNEKLFF TGTGCCAGCAGCCAATTGACAGGACGGAATGAAAAACTGTTTTTT
TRBJ2-1 TRBV29-1 NA NA CSVSLPPLNNEQFF TGCAGCGTATCCCTCCCACCCCTAAACAATGAGCAGTTCTTC
TRBJ1-2 TRBV25-1 NA NA CASNTGRGGYTF TGTGCCAGCAACACAGGGCGCGGAGGCTACACCTTC
TRBJ1-2 TRBV2 TRBD1 NA CASSEAALGQGYGYTF TGTGCCAGCAGTGAAGCGGCGCTGGGACAGGGCTATGGCTACACCTTC
TRBJ1-5 TRBV12-3/TRBV12-4 NA NA CASTQTENHQPQHF TGTGCCAGCACCCAGACAGAGAATCATCAGCCCCAGCATTTT
TRBJ1-4 TRBV7-9 NA few CASEVGVWETTNEKLFF TGTGCCAGTGAGGTGGGGGTCTGGGAGACAACTAATGAAAAACTGTTTTTT
TRBJ2-7 TRBV10-3 TRBD1 NA CASTSLGYWDSTYEQYF TGTGCCAGCACTTCCCTAGGGTATTGGGACAGTACCTACGAGCAGTACTTC
TRBJ2-5 TRBV27 NA NA CASSLSIAGTQYF TGTGCCAGCAGTTTATCGATCGCCGGGACCCAGTACTTC
TRBJ1-2 TRBV5-5 NA NA CASSLQGTLSCGYTF TGTGCCAGCAGCTTGCAGGGGACCTTGTCCTGTGGCTACACCTTC
TRBJ2-7 TRBV20-1 NA NA CSAFVTSVSYNEQYF TGCAGTGCCTTCGTGACTAGTGTCTCCTACAATGAGCAGTACTTC
TRBJ2-7 TRBV7-2 NA many CASSLVGGAHEQYF TGTGCCAGCAGCTTAGTTGGCGGGGCCCACGAGCAGTACTTC
TRBJ2-3 TRBV25-1 NA NA CASRTRVSDTQYF TGTGCCAGCAGGACCAGGGTCTCAGATACGCAGTATTTT
TRBJ1-1 TRBV9 NA few CASSVEETDILGMNTEAFF TGTGCCAGCAGCGTAGAGGAGACGGACATCTTGGGTATGAACACTGAAGCTTTCTTT
TRBJ1-4 TRBV2 TRBD1 NA CASGDRVIRREKLFF TGTGCCAGCGGGGACAGGGTCATCAGGCGTGAAAAACTGTTTTTT